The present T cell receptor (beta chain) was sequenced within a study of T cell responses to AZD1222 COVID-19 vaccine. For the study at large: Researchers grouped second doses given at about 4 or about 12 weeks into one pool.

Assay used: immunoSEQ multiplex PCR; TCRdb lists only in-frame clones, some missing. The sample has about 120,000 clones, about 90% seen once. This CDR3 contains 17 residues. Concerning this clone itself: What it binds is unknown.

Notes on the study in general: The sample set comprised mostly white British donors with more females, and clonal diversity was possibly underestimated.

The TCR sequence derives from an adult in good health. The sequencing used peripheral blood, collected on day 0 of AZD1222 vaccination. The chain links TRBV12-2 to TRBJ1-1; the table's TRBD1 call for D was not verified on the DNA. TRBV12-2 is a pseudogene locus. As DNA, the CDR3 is TGTGCAAGTCGCTCCAAGTCACAGGCCTGTGGGGTCCCTGAAGCTTTCTTT. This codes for CASRSKSQACGVPEAFF.